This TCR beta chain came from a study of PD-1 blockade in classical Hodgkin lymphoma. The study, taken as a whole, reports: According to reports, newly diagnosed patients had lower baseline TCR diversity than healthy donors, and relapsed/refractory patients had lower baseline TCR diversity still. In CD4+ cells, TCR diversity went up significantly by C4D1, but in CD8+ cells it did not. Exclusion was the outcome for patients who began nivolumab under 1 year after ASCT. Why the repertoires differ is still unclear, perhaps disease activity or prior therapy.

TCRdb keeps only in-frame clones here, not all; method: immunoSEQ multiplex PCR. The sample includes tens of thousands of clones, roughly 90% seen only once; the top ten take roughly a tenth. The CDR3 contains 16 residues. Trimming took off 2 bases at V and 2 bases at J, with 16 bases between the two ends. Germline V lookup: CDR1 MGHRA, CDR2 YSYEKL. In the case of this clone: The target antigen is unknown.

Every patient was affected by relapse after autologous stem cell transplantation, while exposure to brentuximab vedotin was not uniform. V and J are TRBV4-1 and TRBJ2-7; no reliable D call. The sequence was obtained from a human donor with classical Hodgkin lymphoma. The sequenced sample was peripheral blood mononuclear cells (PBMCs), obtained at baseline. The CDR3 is CASSQIPRTEAYEQYF. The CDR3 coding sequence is TGCGCCAGCAGCCAAATACCGAGGACGGAAGCCTACGAGCAGTACTTC.